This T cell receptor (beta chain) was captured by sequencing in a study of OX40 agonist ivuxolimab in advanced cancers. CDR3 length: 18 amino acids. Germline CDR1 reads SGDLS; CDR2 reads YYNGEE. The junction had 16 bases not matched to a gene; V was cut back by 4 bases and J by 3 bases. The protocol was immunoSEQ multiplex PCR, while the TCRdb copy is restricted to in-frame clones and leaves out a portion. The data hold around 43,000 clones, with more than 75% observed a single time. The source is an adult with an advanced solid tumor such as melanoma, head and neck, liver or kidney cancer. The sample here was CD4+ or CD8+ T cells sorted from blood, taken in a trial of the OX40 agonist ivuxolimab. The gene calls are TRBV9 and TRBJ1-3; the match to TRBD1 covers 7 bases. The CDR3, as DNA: TGTGCCAGCAGCCGTTCCGTCCTACGACAGGGTGGTGGAAACACCATATATTTT. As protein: CASSRSVLRQGGGNTIYF.